The clone carrying this T cell receptor (beta chain) was counted between two and nine times. Its antigen is currently unknown. This sample was taken from a study of T-cell memory formation after mild COVID-19. Study-wide context: TCR clusters were mostly confined to one donor each. Study-wide results and limits: Contracting clones, day 15 to 85, had balanced CD4/CD8, and later expanders favored CD4+.

MiXCR, run by TCRdb on the 5' RACE reads, gives a single entry per CDR3 protein. This sample has just over 350,000 distinct CDR3 sequences, with 13% to 15% found just once. CDR1 is DFQATT and CDR2 is SNEGSKA in the germline V gene (reference sequence). The CDR3 is made up of 11 amino acids. V shed 1 base and J shed 14 bases, with 9 bases lying between them. The chain couples TRBV20-1 to TRBJ1-6; D not resolved. The sequencing input was PBMCs or a T cell subset sorted from them (not recorded which). This receptor was obtained from a man younger than 35 who had mild COVID-19 (a few samples of this study predate the infection). Cell type and time point are not known. The CDR3 DNA is TGCAGTGCTAGAGCAACTCTGGCCCTCCACTTT. Protein sequence: CSARATLALHF.